This passage covers 19 T cell receptor beta chains from one sample sequenced in a study of blood T cell repertoires in COVID-19. The method was immunoSEQ multiplex PCR; TCRdb's version includes in-frame clones alone and lacks a portion of them. The table shows a few hundred thousand clones, with around 83% occurring only once. Sequenced: peripheral blood. Every receptor here comes from a woman aged 45-65 years with acute or convalescent COVID-19.

The chain has TRBV15 and TRBJ1-2, with 7 bases lining up with TRBD1. Germline V gene lookup returns CDR1 LNHNV and CDR2 YYDKDF (reference sequence). CDR3 length equals 15 residues. J gave up 7 bases and V 2 bases, and 10 bases lay outside the gene matches. For the CDR3, the DNA is TGTGCCACCAGCAGATTAAAACAGGGGCCAGGTGGCTACACCTTC. Translation: CATSRLKQGPGGYTF.

The chain joins TRBV2 to TRBJ2-7, with D maybe TRBD1 (6 bases). This CDR3 region has 14 residues. Per germline, CDR1 SNHLY and CDR2 FYNNEI. V was trimmed by 5 bases and J by 1 base, leaving 12 bases between them. The CDR3 region has the DNA TGTGCCAGCAGTTTACAGGGTCAGTCCTACGAGCAGTACGTC. Amino acids: CASSLQGQSYEQYV.

This clone was observed a few times. This chain uses TRBV7-3 with TRBJ1-1; tentatively, D is TRBD1 (6 bases). The V and J ends lost 5 bases and 1 base respectively, with 11 bases between them. Germline assignment: CDR1 SGHTA and CDR2 FQGTGA. This CDR3 contains 14 residues. The CDR3 loop is CASSRGGGNTEAFF. The CDR3 coding sequence is TGTGCCAGCAGCCGCGGGGGCGGGAACACTGAAGCTTTCTTT.

The chain employs TRBV7-2 and TRBJ2-7, with a weak D call TRBD2 (6 bases). V gave up 5 bases and J gave up 5 bases, with 13 bases separating them. Per the germline V gene, CDR1 is SGHTA and CDR2 is FQGNSA. CDR3 length: 13 residues. The CDR3 here is CASSPSRGNEQYF. CDR3 DNA: TGTGCCAGCAGCCCCAGCCGGGGGAACGAGCAGTACTTC.

This clone has only one observation. The chain employs TRBV27 and TRBJ1-3; 7 bases map to TRBD1. V trimming: 4 bases; J trimming: 0 bases; junction bases outside the gene matches: 0. This CDR3 has 14 amino acids. From germline, CDR1 is MNHEY and CDR2 SMNVEV (reference sequence). The CDR3 here is CASSSGGSGNTIYF. CDR3 in DNA: TGTGCCAGCAGTTCAGGGGGCTCTGGAAACACCATATATTTT.

The chain combines TRBV3-1 (or the pseudogene TRBV3-2) with TRBJ1-2; D gene uncertain. The germline V and J ends were trimmed by 8 bases and 1 base, with 17 bases remaining between them. Germline assignment: CDR1 LGHDT and CDR2 YNNKEL (reference sequence). CDR3 length: 15 amino acids. CDR3 nucleotide sequence: TGTGCCAGCGCTGACGCCGGGGATTTTAACTATGGCTACACCTTC. Its translation is CASADAGDFNYGYTF.

This clone was recorded once. The chain uses TRBV3-1 (or the pseudogene TRBV3-2) and TRBJ2-1; maybe TRBD2 (5 bases). The V end was cut by 1 base, the J end by 7 bases, with 5 bases between. The germline CDR1 and CDR2 sequences are LGHDT and YNNKEL (reference sequence). The CDR3 totals 12 residues. This CDR3 reads CASSQGTNEQFF. DNA for the CDR3: TGTGCCAGCAGCCAAGGGACTAATGAGCAGTTCTTC.

This clone has only a few counts. V gene TRBV30 combines with J gene TRBJ1-3; no reliable D call. V gave up 4 bases and J gave up 0 bases, with 10 bases separating them. Germline V gene data show CDR1 as GTSNPN and CDR2 as SVGIG (reference sequence). CDR3 size: 14 residues. CDR3 region: CAWNPGSSGNTIYF. The CDR3 DNA follows: TGTGCCTGGAATCCGGGGAGCTCTGGAAACACCATATATTTT.

The chain couples TRBV29-1 to TRBJ1-5, with TRBD1 as a possible D gene (5 bases). Trimming removed 5 bases from V and 0 bases from J, with 11 bases in between. The CDR3 extends over 14 amino acids. Germline V gene sequence: CDR1 SQVTM, CDR2 ANQGSEA. CDR3 loop: CSVQAGSSNQPQHF. CDR3 in DNA: TGCAGCGTTCAAGCAGGGTCTAGCAATCAGCCCCAGCATTTT.

The chain joins TRBV7-2 to TRBJ1-6; a weak D match, TRBD1 (5 bases). The germline V and J ends were trimmed by 5 bases and 7 bases, with 12 bases remaining between them. This CDR3 is built from 14 residues. Germline V gene data show CDR1 as SGHTA and CDR2 as FQGNSA. CDR3 in DNA: TGTGCCAGCAGCCAGGGACTTACAAATTCACCCCTCCACTTT. As protein: CASSQGLTNSPLHF.

The CDR3 sequence is CASSSMGANGIQYF. The CDR3 DNA reads as TGTGCCAGCAGCTCAATGGGGGCAAATGGCATTCAGTACTTC. V is TRBV7-2 and J is TRBJ2-4; D may be TRBD1 (6 bases). V shed 4 bases and J shed 9 bases, with 16 bases lying between them. The CDR3 is 14 amino acids. Germline CDR1 reads SGHTA; CDR2 reads FQGNSA.

The rearrangement links TRBV23-1 to TRBJ1-2; D is unresolved. Being an ORF, TRBV23-1 has a function that is uncertain. CDR3 length: 14 residues. V gave up 8 bases and J gave up 5 bases, with 18 bases separating them. The CDR3 DNA reads as TGCGCCAGCCCGTCGCGGTCCTCTCTTTATGGCTACACCTTC. Protein product: CASPSRSSLYGYTF.

The V gene is TRBV6-2 or TRBV6-3, the J gene TRBJ2-3; 8 nucleotides agree with TRBD2. This CDR3 region has 19 residues. CDR1 is MNHEY and CDR2 is SVGEGT in the germline V gene. Trimming cost V 7 bases and J 4 bases; bases outside gene matches: 22. In DNA, the CDR3 is TGTGCCAGCAACCCCGCCGGGCTAGCGGGCCTCCTTTCTTCAGATACGCAGTATTTT. Amino acid sequence: CASNPAGLAGLLSSDTQYF.

The chain combines TRBV16 with TRBJ1-5; possibly TRBD1 for D (6 bases). Germline CDR1 KGHSY, CDR2 FQNENV. The CDR3 contains 16 residues. The ends were cut back, 4 bases at V and 2 bases at J, with 15 bases in the middle. The CDR3 region is CASSRAGGWGNQPQHF. CDR3 bases: TGTGCCAGCAGCCGCGCGGGGGGCTGGGGCAATCAGCCCCAGCATTTT.

The chain carries TRBV7-3 and TRBJ2-5, with a weak D call TRBD1 (5 bases). With 2 bases removed from V and 5 bases from J, the gap between germline ends came to 9 bases. This CDR3 has 13 residues. In germline, CDR1 is SGHTA, CDR2 FQGTGA. CDR3 in DNA: TGTGCCAGCAGCTTATCCAGGGCCGAGACCCAGTACTTC. Its protein is CASSLSRAETQYF. Complete variable domain (other parts from reference TRBV7-3 and TRBJ2-5): GAGVSQTPSNKVTEKGKYVELRCDPISGHTALYWYRQSLGQGPEFLIYFQGTGAADDSGLPNDRFFAVRPEGSVSTLKIQRTERGDSAVYLCASSLSRAETQYFGPGTRLLVL.

The V and J genes are TRBV5-8 and TRBJ1-4; maybe TRBD1 (6 bases). Germline values: CDR1 SGHTS, CDR2 YDEGEE. Trimming removed 4 bases at V and 4 bases at J, with 11 bases between. This CDR3 has 14 residues. The CDR3, as DNA: TGTGCCAGCAGCCTAGGACAGAATAATGAAAAACTGTTTTTT. Its translation: CASSLGQNNEKLFF.

V and J are TRBV3-1 (or the pseudogene TRBV3-2) and TRBJ2-5; D remains ambiguous. This CDR3 is built from 13 residues. With 4 bases removed from V and 1 base from J, the gap between germline ends came to 7 bases. The germline gives CDR1 LGHDT, CDR2 YNNKEL (reference sequence). CDR3 sequence reads: CASSPQVQETQYF. For the CDR3, the DNA is TGTGCCAGCAGCCCCCAGGTCCAAGAGACCCAGTACTTC.

V is TRBV6-1 and J is TRBJ2-7; 10 bases align to TRBD2. V dropped 4 bases and J dropped 0; count of bases not matched to a gene: 6. This CDR3 region has 16 residues. Germline V gene data show CDR1 as MNHNS and CDR2 as SASEGT. DNA for the CDR3: TGTGCCAGCAGTGGGCCTACTAGCGGGAACTCCTACGAGCAGTACTTC. This sequence encodes CASSGPTSGNSYEQYF.

V usage is TRBV30 and J usage is TRBJ1-1; tentative D call: TRBD1 (5 bases). CDR3 length: 13 amino acids. Trimming left V 0 bases short and J 7 bases short, with 12 bases between. The germline V gene has CDR1 GTSNPN and CDR2 SVGIG (reference sequence). This CDR3 is CAWSVLRQHEAFF. The CDR3 DNA reads TGTGCCTGGAGTGTACTGAGACAGCATGAAGCTTTCTTT.